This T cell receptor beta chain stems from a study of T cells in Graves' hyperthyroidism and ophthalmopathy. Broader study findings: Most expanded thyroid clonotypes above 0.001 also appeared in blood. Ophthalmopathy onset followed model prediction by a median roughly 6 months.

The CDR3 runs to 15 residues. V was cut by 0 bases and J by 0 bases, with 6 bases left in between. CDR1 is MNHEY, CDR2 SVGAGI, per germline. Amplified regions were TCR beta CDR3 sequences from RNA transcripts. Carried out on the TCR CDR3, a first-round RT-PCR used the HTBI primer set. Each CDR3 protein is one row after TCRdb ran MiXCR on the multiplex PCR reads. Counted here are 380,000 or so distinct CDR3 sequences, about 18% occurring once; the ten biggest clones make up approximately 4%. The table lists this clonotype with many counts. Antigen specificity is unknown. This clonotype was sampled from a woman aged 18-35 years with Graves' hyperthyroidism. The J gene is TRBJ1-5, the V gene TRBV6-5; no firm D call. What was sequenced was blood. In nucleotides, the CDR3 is TGTGCCAGCAGTTACTCCCGAGATAGCAATCAGCCCCAGCATTTT. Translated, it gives CASSYSRDSNQPQHF.